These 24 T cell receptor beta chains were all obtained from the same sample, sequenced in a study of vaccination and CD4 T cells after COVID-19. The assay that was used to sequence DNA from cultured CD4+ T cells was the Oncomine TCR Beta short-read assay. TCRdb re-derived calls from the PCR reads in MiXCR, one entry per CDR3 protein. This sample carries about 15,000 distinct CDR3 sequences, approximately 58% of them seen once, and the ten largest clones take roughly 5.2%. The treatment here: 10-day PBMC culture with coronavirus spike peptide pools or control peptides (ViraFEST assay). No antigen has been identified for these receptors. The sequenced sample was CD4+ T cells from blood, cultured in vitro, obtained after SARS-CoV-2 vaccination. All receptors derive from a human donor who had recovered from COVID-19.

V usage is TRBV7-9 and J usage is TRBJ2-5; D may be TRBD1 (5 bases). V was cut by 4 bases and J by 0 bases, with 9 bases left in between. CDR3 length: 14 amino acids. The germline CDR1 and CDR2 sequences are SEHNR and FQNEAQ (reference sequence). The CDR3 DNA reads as TGTGCCAGCAGCTCGACAGAGTACCAAGAGACCCAGTACTTC. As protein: CASSSTEYQETQYF.

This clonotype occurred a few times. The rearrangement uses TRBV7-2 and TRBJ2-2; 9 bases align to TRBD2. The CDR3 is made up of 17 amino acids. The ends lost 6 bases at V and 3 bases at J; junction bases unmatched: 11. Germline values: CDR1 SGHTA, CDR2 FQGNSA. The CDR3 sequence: CASRLSGGSAYTGELFF. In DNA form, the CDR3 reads TGTGCCAGCAGATTAAGCGGGGGGTCTGCTTACACCGGGGAGCTGTTTTTT.

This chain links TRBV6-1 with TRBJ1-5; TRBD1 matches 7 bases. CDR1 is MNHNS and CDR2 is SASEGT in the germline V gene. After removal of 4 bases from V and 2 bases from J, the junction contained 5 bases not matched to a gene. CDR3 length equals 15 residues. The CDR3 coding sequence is TGTGCCAGCAGTGGAACAGGGGTTCGCAATCAGCCCCAGCATTTT. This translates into CASSGTGVRNQPQHF.

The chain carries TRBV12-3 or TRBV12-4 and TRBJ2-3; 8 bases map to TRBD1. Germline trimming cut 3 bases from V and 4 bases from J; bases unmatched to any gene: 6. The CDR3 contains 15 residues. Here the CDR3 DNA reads TGTGCCAGCAGTTTGTCGGACAGGGTTTCAGATACGCAGTATTTT. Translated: CASSLSDRVSDTQYF.

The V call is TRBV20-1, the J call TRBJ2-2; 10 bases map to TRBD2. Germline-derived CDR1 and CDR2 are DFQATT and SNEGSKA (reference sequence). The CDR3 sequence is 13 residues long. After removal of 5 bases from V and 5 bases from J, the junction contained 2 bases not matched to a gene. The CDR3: CSAPGLATGELFF. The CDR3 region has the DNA TGCAGTGCTCCGGGACTAGCGACCGGGGAGCTGTTTTTT.

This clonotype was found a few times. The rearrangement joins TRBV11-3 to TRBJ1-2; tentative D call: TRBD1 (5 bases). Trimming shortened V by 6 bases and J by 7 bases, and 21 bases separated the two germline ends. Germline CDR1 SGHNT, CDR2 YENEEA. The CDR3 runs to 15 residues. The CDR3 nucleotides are TGTGCCAGCAGTTTCGACAGTAGCAGGGCAGGTGGCTACACCTTC. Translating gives CASSFDSSRAGGYTF. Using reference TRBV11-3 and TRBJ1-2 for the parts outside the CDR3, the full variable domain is EAGVVQSPRYKIIEKKQPVAFWCNPISGHNTLYWYLQNLGQGPELLIRYENEEAVDDSQLPKDRFSAERLKGVDSTLKIQPAELGDSAVYLCASSFDSSRAGGYTFGSGTRLTVV.

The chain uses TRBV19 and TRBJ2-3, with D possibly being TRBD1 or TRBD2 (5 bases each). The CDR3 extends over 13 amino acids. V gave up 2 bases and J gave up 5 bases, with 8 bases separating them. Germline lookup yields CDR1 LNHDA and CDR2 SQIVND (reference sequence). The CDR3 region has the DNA TGTGCCAGTAGTATACCAGGGAGAGATACGCAGTATTTT. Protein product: CASSIPGRDTQYF.

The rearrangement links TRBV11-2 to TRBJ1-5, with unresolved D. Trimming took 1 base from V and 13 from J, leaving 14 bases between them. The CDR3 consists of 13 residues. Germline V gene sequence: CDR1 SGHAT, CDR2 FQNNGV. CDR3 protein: CASSLVARWEQHF. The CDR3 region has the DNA TGTGCCAGCAGCTTAGTGGCCCGCTGGGAGCAGCATTTT.

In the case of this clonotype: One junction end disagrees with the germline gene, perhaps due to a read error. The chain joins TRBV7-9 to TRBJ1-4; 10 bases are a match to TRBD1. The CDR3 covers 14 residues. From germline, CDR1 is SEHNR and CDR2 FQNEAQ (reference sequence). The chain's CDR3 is CASSLVGQGGKLFF. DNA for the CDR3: TGTGCCAGCAGTTTAGTCGGACAGGGGGGAAAACTGTTTTTT.

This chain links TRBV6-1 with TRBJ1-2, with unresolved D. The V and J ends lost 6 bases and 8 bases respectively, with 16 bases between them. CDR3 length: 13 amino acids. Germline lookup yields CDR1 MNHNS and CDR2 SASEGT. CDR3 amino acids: CASSRTAAVGYTF. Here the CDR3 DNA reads TGTGCCAGCAGCAGGACGGCGGCGGTAGGCTACACCTTC.

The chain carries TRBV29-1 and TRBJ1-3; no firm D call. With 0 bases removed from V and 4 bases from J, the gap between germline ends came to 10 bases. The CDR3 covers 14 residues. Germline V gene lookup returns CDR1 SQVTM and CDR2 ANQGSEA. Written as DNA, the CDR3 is TGCAGCGTTGAAGACAACGGCGGGGGAAACACCATATATTTT. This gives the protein CSVEDNGGGNTIYF. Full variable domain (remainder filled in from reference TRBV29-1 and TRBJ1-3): SAVISQKPSRDICQRGTSLTIQCQVDSQVTMMFWYRQQPGQSLTLIATANQGSEATYESGFVIDKFPISRPNLTFSTLTVSNMSPEDSSIYLCSVEDNGGGNTIYFGEGSWLTVV.

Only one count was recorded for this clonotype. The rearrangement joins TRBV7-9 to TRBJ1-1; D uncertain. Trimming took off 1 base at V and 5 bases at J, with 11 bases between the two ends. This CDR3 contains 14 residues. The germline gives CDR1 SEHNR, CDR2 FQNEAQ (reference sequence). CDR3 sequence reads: CASSLGQYTTEAFF. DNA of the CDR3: TGTGCCAGCAGCTTAGGTCAGTATACTACTGAAGCTTTCTTT.

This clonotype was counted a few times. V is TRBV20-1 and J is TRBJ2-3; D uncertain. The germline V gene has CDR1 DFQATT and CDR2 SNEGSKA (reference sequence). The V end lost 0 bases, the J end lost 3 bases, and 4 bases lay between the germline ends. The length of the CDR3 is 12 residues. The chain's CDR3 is CSAREVTDTQYF. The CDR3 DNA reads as TGCAGTGCTAGAGAGGTAACAGATACGCAGTATTTT.

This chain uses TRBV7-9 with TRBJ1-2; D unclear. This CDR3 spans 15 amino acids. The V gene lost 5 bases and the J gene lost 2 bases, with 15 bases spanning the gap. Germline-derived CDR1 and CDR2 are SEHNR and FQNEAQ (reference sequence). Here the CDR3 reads CASSNTGRSNYGYTF. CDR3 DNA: TGTGCCAGCAGCAATACTGGACGGTCAAACTATGGCTACACCTTC. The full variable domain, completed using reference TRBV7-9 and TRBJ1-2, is DTGVSQNPRHKITKRGQNVTFRCDPISEHNRLYWYRQTLGQGPEFLTYFQNEAQLEKSRLLSDRFSAERPKGSFSTLEIQRTEQGDSAMYLCASSNTGRSNYGYTFGSGTRLTVV.

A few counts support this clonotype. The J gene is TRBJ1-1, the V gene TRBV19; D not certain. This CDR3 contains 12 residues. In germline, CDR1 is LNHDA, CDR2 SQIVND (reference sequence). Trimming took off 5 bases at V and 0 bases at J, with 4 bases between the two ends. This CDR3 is CASSEMNTEAFF. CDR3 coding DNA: TGTGCCAGTAGTGAGATGAACACTGAAGCTTTCTTT.

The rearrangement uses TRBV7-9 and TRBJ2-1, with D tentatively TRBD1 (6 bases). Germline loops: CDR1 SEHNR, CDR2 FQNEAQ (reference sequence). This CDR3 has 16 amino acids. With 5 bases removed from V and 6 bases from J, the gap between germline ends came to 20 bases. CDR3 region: CASSVHRESVRNEQFF. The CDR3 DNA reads TGTGCCAGCAGCGTCCACAGGGAGAGCGTCCGCAATGAGCAGTTCTTC.

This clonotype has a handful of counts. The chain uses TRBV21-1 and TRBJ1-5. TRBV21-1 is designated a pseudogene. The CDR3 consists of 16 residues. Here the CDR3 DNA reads TGTGCCAGCAGCAAAGACGGTGGCAGGTGGAATCAGCCCCAGCATTTT. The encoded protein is CASSKDGGRWNQPQHF.

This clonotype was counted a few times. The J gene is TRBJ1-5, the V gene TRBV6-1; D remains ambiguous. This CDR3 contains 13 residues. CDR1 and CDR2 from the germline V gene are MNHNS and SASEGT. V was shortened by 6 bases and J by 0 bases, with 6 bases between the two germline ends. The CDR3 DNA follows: TGTGCCAGCAGGGAGGGTAGCAATCAGCCCCAGCATTTT. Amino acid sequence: CASREGSNQPQHF.

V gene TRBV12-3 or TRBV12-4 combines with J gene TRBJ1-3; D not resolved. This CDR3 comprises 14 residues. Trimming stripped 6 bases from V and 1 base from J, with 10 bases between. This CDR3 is CASRTISSGNTIYF. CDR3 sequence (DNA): TGTGCCAGCAGAACTATATCATCTGGAAACACCATATATTTT.

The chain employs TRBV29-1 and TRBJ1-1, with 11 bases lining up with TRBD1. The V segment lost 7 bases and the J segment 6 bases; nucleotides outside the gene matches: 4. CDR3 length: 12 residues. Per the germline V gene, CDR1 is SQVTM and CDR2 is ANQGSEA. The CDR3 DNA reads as TGCAGCGCCTGGGACAGGGGGTCTGAAGCTTTCTTT. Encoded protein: CSAWDRGSEAFF.

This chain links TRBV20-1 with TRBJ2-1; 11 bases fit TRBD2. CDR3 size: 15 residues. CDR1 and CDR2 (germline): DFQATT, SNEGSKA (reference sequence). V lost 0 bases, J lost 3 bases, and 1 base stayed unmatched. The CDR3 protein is CSARDLAGGYNEQFF. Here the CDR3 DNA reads TGCAGTGCTAGAGACCTAGCGGGAGGCTACAATGAGCAGTTCTTC.

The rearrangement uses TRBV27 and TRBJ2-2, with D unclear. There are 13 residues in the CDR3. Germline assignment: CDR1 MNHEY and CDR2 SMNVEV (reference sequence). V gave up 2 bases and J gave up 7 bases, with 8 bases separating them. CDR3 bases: TGTGCCAGCAGTTTAACGGAACTCGGGGAGCTGTTTTTT. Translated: CASSLTELGELFF.

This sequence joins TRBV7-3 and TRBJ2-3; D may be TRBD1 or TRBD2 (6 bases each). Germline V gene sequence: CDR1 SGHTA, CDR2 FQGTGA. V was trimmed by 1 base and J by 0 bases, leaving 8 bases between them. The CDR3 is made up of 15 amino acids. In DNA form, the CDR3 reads TGTGCCAGCAGCTTAAGAGGGGGGAGCACAGATACGCAGTATTTT. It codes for CASSLRGGSTDTQYF.

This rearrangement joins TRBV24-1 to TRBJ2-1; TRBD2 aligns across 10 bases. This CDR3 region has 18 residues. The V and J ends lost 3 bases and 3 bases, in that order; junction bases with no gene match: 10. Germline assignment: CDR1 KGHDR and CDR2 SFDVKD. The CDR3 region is CATSDAAGTSELYNEQFF. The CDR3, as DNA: TGTGCCACCAGTGATGCCGCCGGGACTAGCGAGCTCTACAATGAGCAGTTCTTC.